The next 2 T cell receptor beta chains were all read from a single sample in a study of cytomegalovirus exposure and HLA in healthy donors. Libraries were prepared by immunoSEQ multiplex PCR; TCRdb keeps only in-frame clonotypes and omits some of them. The table includes 150,000 to 200,000 clones, around four fifths detected once. The sample taken for sequencing was PBMCs. These receptors all stem from a man aged 18-30 years in good health and CMV-seropositive.

This chain connects TRBV7-2 to TRBJ2-2; weak D call: TRBD2 (5 bases). Looked up from germline, CDR1 is SGHTA and CDR2 is FQGNSA. V lost 1 base and J 1 base, leaving 10 bases between the germline ends. The CDR3 runs to 16 residues. The CDR3 bases are TGTGCCAGCAGCTTAGGCGGGCCCGGGAACACCGGGGAGCTGTTTTTT. Amino acids: CASSLGGPGNTGELFF.

This clone was picked up one time. V is TRBV2 and J is TRBJ2-7; 9 bases map to TRBD1. CDR3 length: 12 residues. The V and J ends lost 6 bases and 6 bases, in that order; junction bases with no gene match: 3. The germline V gene has CDR1 SNHLY and CDR2 FYNNEI. The CDR3 bases are TGTGCCAGCAGCGGGACAGGGTTCGAGCAGTACTTC. Translated: CASSGTGFEQYF.